These T cell receptor beta chains were read from a single sample in a study of blood T cell repertoires in COVID-19. Sequencing used immunoSEQ multiplex PCR; TCRdb keeps in-frame clones, though not all of them. Seen here are roughly 120,000 clones, 82% observed once, and the top ten hold less than 9%. Sequenced sample: peripheral blood. Every receptor here comes from a man in his 70s with active or convalescent COVID-19. The CDR3 runs from the conserved cysteine through the conserved F or W. Each record gives: CDR3 length, J gene, clone size, V gene, D gene, CDR3 protein, CDR3 DNA. A D gene is named only where the DNA matches it firmly. Clone size is given for some rows only: seen once, a few or many times, or a class if the clone is expanded.

15 | TRBJ2-1 | once | TRBV24-1 | TRBD2 | CATSDSLAGPNEQFF | TGTGCCACCAGTGATAGCCTAGCGGGCCCCAATGAGCAGTTCTTC
15 | TRBJ1-1 | once | TRBV28 | - | CASSFSQVKNTEAFF | TGTGCCAGCAGTTTTTCTCAGGTCAAGAACACTGAAGCTTTCTTT
16 | TRBJ1-3 | many | TRBV9 | - | CASSVGGGFTGNTIYF | TGTGCCAGCAGCGTAGGGGGGGGTTTCACTGGAAACACCATATATTTT
13 | TRBJ2-1 | - | TRBV11-3 | TRBD1 | CASSGTADNEQFF | TGTGCCAGCAGCGGGACAGCTGACAATGAGCAGTTCTTC
14 | TRBJ1-1 | - | TRBV5-4 | - | CASSLRELNTEAFF | TGTGCCAGCAGCTTGAGGGAGTTAAACACTGAAGCTTTCTTT
14 | TRBJ1-3 | - | TRBV19 | - | CASSRGITGNTIYF | TGTGCCAGTAGCCGGGGAATAACTGGAAACACCATATATTTT
17 | TRBJ2-4 | - | TRBV10-2 | TRBD1 | CASSATGVLPSKNIQYF | TGCGCCAGCAGTGCGACAGGGGTCCTACCTTCCAAAAACATTCAGTACTTC
15 | TRBJ1-1 | - | TRBV5-4 | - | CASSLDSEVNTEAFF | TGTGCCAGCAGCTTGGATTCCGAGGTAAACACTGAAGCTTTCTTT
15 | TRBJ1-2 | - | TRBV7-9 | TRBD1 | CASSNRDRVNYGYTF | TGTGCCAGCAGCAACCGGGACAGAGTCAACTATGGCTACACCTTC
12 | TRBJ2-2 | - | TRBV9 | - | CASSSHTGELFF | TGTGCCAGCAGCTCTCACACCGGGGAGCTGTTTTTT
15 | TRBJ2-1 | - | TRBV11-3 | TRBD1 | CASSVTGQTYNEQFF | TGTGCCAGCAGCGTAACGGGACAGACCTACAATGAGCAGTTCTTC
15 | TRBJ2-7 | - | TRBV28 | TRBD1 | CASSSGGQDSYEQYF | TGTGCCAGCAGTTCTGGGGGACAGGATTCCTACGAGCAGTACTTC
15 | TRBJ2-3 | once | TRBV2 | - | CASSYRDSSTDTQYF | TGTGCCAGCAGCTACCGGGACTCGAGCACAGATACGCAGTATTTT
18 | TRBJ1-2 | - | TRBV4-3 | TRBD1 | CASSQDIKLGQGGYGYTF | TGCGCCAGCAGCCAAGATATAAAGTTGGGACAGGGGGGCTATGGCTACACCTTC
15 | TRBJ2-3 | - | TRBV24-1 | TRBD1 | CATSGRTGGTDTQYF | TGTGCCACCAGTGGTCGCACAGGGGGCACAGATACGCAGTATTTT
17 | TRBJ2-4 | - | TRBV7-2 | TRBD2 | CASSLAGTSGGGNIQYF | TGTGCCAGCAGCTTAGCTGGGACTAGCGGGGGTGGAAACATTCAGTACTTC
13 | TRBJ1-1 | - | TRBV11-3 | - | CASSLKQNTEAFF | TGTGCCAGCAGCTTAAAACAGAACACTGAAGCTTTCTTT
15 | TRBJ1-3 | - | TRBV27 | - | CASSPSRGTLGTIYF | TGTGCCAGCAGTCCTAGTAGGGGGACCCTAGGGACCATATATTTT
16 | TRBJ2-7 | - | TRBV27 | TRBD1 | CASSLSWTGVAYEQYF | TGTGCCAGCAGTTTATCTTGGACAGGGGTAGCCTACGAGCAGTACTTC
14 | TRBJ2-7 | - | TRBV7-8 | - | CASSLGESSYEQYF | TGTGCCAGCAGCTTAGGGGAGAGCTCCTACGAGCAGTACTTC
14 | TRBJ1-1 | - | TRBV3-1/TRBV3-2 | - | CASSQGARGGEAFF | TGTGCCAGCAGCCAAGGGGCTAGGGGGGGTGAAGCTTTCTTT
15 | TRBJ1-1 | - | TRBV6-5 | TRBD1 | CASSYGRTGNTEAFF | TGTGCCAGCAGTTACGGAAGGACAGGGAACACTGAAGCTTTCTTT
17 | TRBJ2-1 | - | TRBV2 | TRBD1 | CASSAALGQGGDTEQFF | TGTGCCAGCAGTGCGGCCCTGGGACAGGGGGGGGATACTGAGCAGTTCTTC
17 | TRBJ2-1 | - | TRBV4-3 | TRBD2 | CASSPRTSGGAMNEQFF | TGCGCCAGCAGCCCCCGGACTAGCGGGGGGGCCATGAATGAGCAGTTCTTC
17 | TRBJ2-5 | - | TRBV7-9 | TRBD2 | CASSLTASGRLGETQYF | TGTGCCAGCAGCTTAACCGCTAGCGGGAGGTTGGGAGAGACCCAGTACTTC